This T cell receptor beta chain was profiled in a study of blood T cells in healthy people across ages. The second PCR ran roughly 6 to 12 cycles with a sample-barcoded 5' primer and J-beta primers. Every cDNA molecule bore a tag from a template-switch adaptor containing 12 random nucleotides. TCRdb re-analysed the 5' RACE reads in MiXCR, keeping a single row per CDR3 protein. The sample consists of hundreds of thousands of distinct CDR3 sequences, over 40% of them appearing once. General observations from the study: It was not known whether donors were CMV positive (a possible confounder of expanded clonotype changes).

CDR3 length equals 14 residues. Germline V CDR1 and CDR2: GTSNPN, SVGIG (reference sequence). V lost 1 base to trimming and J lost 3 bases; unmatched junction nucleotides: 1. On this clonotype: Its target is not known.

About 10 milliliters of peripheral blood were drawn from each donor into EDTA-treated tubes. The clonotype originates from a woman of 80 years or more in good health. Input material: blood. The chain is built from TRBV30 and TRBJ2-1; 9 nucleotides line up with TRBD2. This CDR3 is CAWSGTSVYNEQFF. The CDR3 region has the DNA TGTGCCTGGAGTGGGACTAGCGTCTACAATGAGCAGTTCTTC.